Below are 22 T cell receptor beta chains sequenced from a single sample in a study of early T cells in non-severe SARS-CoV-2 infection. TCRdb used MiXCR to reprocess the 5' RACE reads, holding one entry per CDR3 protein. The sample records 64,000 or so distinct CDR3 sequences, around 14% being singletons. Sequencing input: whole blood. The source is an adult who was a healthcare worker with PCR-confirmed SARS-CoV-2 infection or an uninfected control (not recorded which).

This rearrangement joins TRBV19 to TRBJ2-3, with 7 bases identical to TRBD1. The CDR3 runs to 14 residues. Looked up from germline, CDR1 is LNHDA and CDR2 is SQIVND (reference sequence). The V and J ends lost 10 bases and 1 base, in that order; junction bases with no gene match: 8. This CDR3 is CATRQGGGTDTQYF. The CDR3 coding sequence is TGTGCCACTCGACAGGGCGGAGGCACAGATACGCAGTATTTT.

The chain combines TRBV18 with TRBJ1-6; D may be TRBD1 (5 bases). CDR3 length: 14 residues. V was trimmed by 5 bases and J by 6 bases, leaving 11 bases between them. Germline V gene data show CDR1 as KGHSH and CDR2 as LQKENI. In nucleotides, the CDR3 is TGTGCCAGCTCAGCGGGACGGATTAATTCACCCCTCCACTTT. It codes for CASSAGRINSPLHF.

This clonotype has just a few counts. V and J are TRBV6-1 and TRBJ1-1, with 9 bases that match TRBD1. Germline CDR1 is MNHNS and CDR2 is SASEGT. The CDR3 length is 13 residues. The V and J ends lost 7 bases and 8 bases, in that order; junction bases with no gene match: 8. DNA for the CDR3: TGTGCCAGCATCTCCGGGACAGGGAGGGAAGCTTTCTTT. As protein: CASISGTGREAFF.

This clonotype was recorded a few times. This chain uses TRBV7-2 with TRBJ2-7; D unresolved. The CDR3 is made up of 14 amino acids. V lost 4 bases and J 2 bases, leaving 12 bases between the germline ends. Per germline, CDR1 SGHTA and CDR2 FQGNSA. The CDR3 sequence: CASSSGVEPYEQYF. CDR3 nucleotide sequence: TGTGCCAGCAGCTCTGGGGTCGAGCCCTACGAGCAGTACTTC.

The chain's CDR3 is CSASPGQGPNQPQHF. CDR3 DNA: TGCAGTGCTAGCCCGGGACAGGGACCCAATCAGCCCCAGCATTTT. The genes are TRBV20-1 and TRBJ1-5; 9 nucleotides agree with TRBD1. Germline CDR1 is DFQATT and CDR2 is SNEGSKA (reference sequence). The CDR3 is 15 residues long. J was trimmed by 3 bases and V by 3 bases; bases with no gene match: 6.

The chain uses TRBV10-3 and TRBJ2-5, with D uncertain. The CDR3 spans 12 residues. Germline assignment: CDR1 ENHRY and CDR2 SYGVKD. Trimming took off 6 bases at V and 4 bases at J, with 9 bases between the two ends. The CDR3 sequence is CAISQERETQYF. The DNA for the CDR3 is TGTGCCATCAGCCAAGAGCGAGAGACCCAGTACTTC.

This clonotype was found a few times. The rearrangement joins TRBV19 to TRBJ1-1, with 9 bases identical to TRBD1. The germline CDR1 and CDR2 sequences are LNHDA and SQIVND (reference sequence). Losses at the gene ends were 4 bases for V and 5 bases for J; bases not matched to a gene: 5. The CDR3 totals 14 residues. The CDR3 sequence is CASSSPDRGTEAFF. The CDR3, as DNA: TGTGCCAGTAGTAGCCCGGACAGGGGAACTGAAGCTTTCTTT.

Only a few counts were recorded for this clonotype. The genes are TRBV11-2 and TRBJ2-3, with 13 positions matching TRBD2. Trimming at V came to 5 bases and at J to 0 bases, leaving 11 bases not matched to a gene. The CDR3 loop spans 19 amino acids. The germline V gene encodes CDR1 SGHAT and CDR2 FQNNGV. For the CDR3, the DNA is TGTGCCAGCAGCCCCCGACTGGGACTAGCGGGACCTAGCACAGATACGCAGTATTTT. Translated: CASSPRLGLAGPSTDTQYF.

The rearrangement uses TRBV11-2 and TRBJ2-1, with TRBD1 identical over 10 bases. With V trimmed by 5 bases and J by 7 bases, 8 bases remained unmatched. The CDR3 extends over 15 amino acids. Per germline, CDR1 SGHAT and CDR2 FQNNGV. The chain's CDR3 is CASSARDRGLNEQFF. The CDR3 nucleotides are TGTGCCAGCAGCGCGAGGGACAGGGGTCTAAATGAGCAGTTCTTC.

The chain couples TRBV10-3 to TRBJ2-1, with 10 bases aligning to TRBD2. Germline assignment: CDR1 ENHRY and CDR2 SYGVKD. The length of the CDR3 is 16 residues. Trimming cost V 7 bases and J 4 bases; bases outside gene matches: 10. CDR3 nucleotides: TGTGCCATCACGCCTAGCGGGGGTGCCTCGTACAATGAGCAGTTCTTC. Translation: CAITPSGGASYNEQFF.

This clonotype was found a few times. The chain uses TRBV19 and TRBJ2-1, with 12 nucleotides matching TRBD2. V shed 7 bases, J shed 7 bases, and the junction held 8 bases outside the gene matches. The CDR3 contains 15 residues. In germline, CDR1 is LNHDA, CDR2 SQIVND (reference sequence). As DNA, the CDR3 is TGTGCCAGTAATGTACTAGCGGGGGGCCGGAATGAGCAGTTCTTC. Translated: CASNVLAGGRNEQFF. The entire variable domain, with the rest obtained from reference TRBV19 and TRBJ2-1, is as follows: DGGITQSPKYLFRKEGQNVTLSCEQNLNHDAMYWYRQDPGQGLRLIYYSQIVNDFQKGDIAEGYSVSREKKESFPLTVTSAQKNPTAFYLCASNVLAGGRNEQFFGPGTRLTVL.

This clonotype was detected only a few times. The V call is TRBV7-9, the J call TRBJ2-7, with 12 positions matching TRBD2. Germline CDR1 SEHNR, CDR2 FQNEAQ (reference sequence). This CDR3 has 17 amino acids. With 5 bases clipped from V and 2 bases from J, the junction kept 10 bases outside the gene matches. The CDR3 sequence: CASSPPGLAGRPYEQYF. The CDR3 DNA reads TGTGCCAGCAGCCCTCCCGGACTAGCGGGGCGGCCCTACGAGCAGTACTTC.

This clonotype was observed a handful of times. This CDR3 is CASSPDPGRGNTIYF. The CDR3 bases are TGCGCCAGCAGCCCAGACCCGGGGAGAGGAAACACCATATATTTT. The chain uses TRBV5-1 and TRBJ1-3; D is unresolved. Germline V CDR1 and CDR2: SGHRS, YFSETQ. The CDR3 totals 15 residues. V lost 4 bases and J lost 4, with 15 bases in between.

This clonotype was seen only a few times. This CDR3 reads CSAREVYAGELFF. CDR3 coding DNA: TGCAGTGCTAGAGAAGTATACGCCGGGGAGCTGTTTTTT. This chain joins TRBV20-1 and TRBJ2-2; D not resolved. V lost 0 bases and J lost 6, with 8 bases in between. The CDR3 extends over 13 amino acids. CDR1 and CDR2 (germline): DFQATT, SNEGSKA (reference sequence).

The sample holds a few counts of this clonotype. The J gene is TRBJ1-5, the V gene TRBV12-5, with 9 bases matching TRBD1. V lost 6 bases to trimming and J lost 7 bases; unmatched junction nucleotides: 4. The CDR3 is 13 residues long. Germline values: CDR1 LGHNT, CDR2 FRNRAP. The CDR3 DNA sequence: TGTGCTAGTGGCTTGACAGGGGGACAGCCCCAGCATTTT. Protein product: CASGLTGGQPQHF.

This clonotype was recorded many times. V gene TRBV12-3 or TRBV12-4 combines with J gene TRBJ1-1; D possibly corresponds to TRBD1 (5 bases). The CDR3 is 14 amino acids. With 8 bases removed from V and 0 bases from J, the gap between germline ends came to 13 bases. CDR3 nucleotide sequence: TGTGCCAGCCAGCTGATGACAGTGAACACTGAAGCTTTCTTT. Residues: CASQLMTVNTEAFF.

Only one count was recorded for this clonotype. The rearrangement links TRBV3-1 to TRBJ1-1; 10 bases are shared with TRBD1. The CDR3 is 19 amino acids. Looked up from germline, CDR1 is LGHDT and CDR2 is YNNKEL (reference sequence). The V segment lost 4 bases and the J segment 1 base; nucleotides outside the gene matches: 15. Here the CDR3 reads CASSRRQGGTGATNTEAFF. In DNA form, the CDR3 reads TGTGCCAGCAGCCGACGGCAGGGAGGGACAGGGGCTACGAACACTGAAGCTTTCTTT.

The sample holds a few counts of this clonotype. V and J are TRBV4-3 and TRBJ2-3, with D tentatively TRBD1 (5 bases). There are 16 residues in the CDR3. Germline CDR1 LGHNA, CDR2 YSLEER. V lost 2 bases and J lost 4, with 16 bases in between. This chain's CDR3 is CASSQTEGEFPDTQYF. As DNA, the CDR3 is TGCGCCAGCAGCCAAACAGAAGGGGAATTCCCAGATACGCAGTATTTT.

In its sample, this clonotype was seen many times. This rearrangement joins TRBV6-2 or TRBV6-3 to TRBJ2-7; no clear D. CDR1 is MNHEY, CDR2 SVGEGT, per germline. V was cut by 2 bases and J by 0 bases, with 8 bases left in between. CDR3 length: 14 amino acids. In DNA form, the CDR3 reads TGTGCCAGCAGTTACCAGCCGAGCTCCTACGAGCAGTACTTC. Protein sequence: CASSYQPSSYEQYF.

The rearrangement links TRBV3-1 to TRBJ1-2; a weak D match, TRBD1 (5 bases). The CDR3 length is 15 residues. V lost 0 bases and J lost 4, with 12 bases in between. The germline V gene has CDR1 LGHDT and CDR2 YNNKEL (reference sequence). The CDR3 is CASSQDSKGIYGYTF. For the CDR3, the DNA is TGTGCCAGCAGCCAAGATTCTAAGGGGATCTATGGCTACACCTTC.

This clonotype was detected ten times or more. The gene calls are TRBV7-8 and TRBJ2-1; 8 positions agree with TRBD2. Germline V CDR1 and CDR2: SGHVS, FQNEAQ. The CDR3 has 16 residues. Trimming took 5 bases from V and 3 from J; bases not matched to a gene: 9. The CDR3 protein is CASSQPVAGGYNEQFF. CDR3 in DNA: TGTGCCAGCAGCCAGCCCGTTGCGGGGGGCTACAATGAGCAGTTCTTC.

This clonotype was seen at least ten times. The rearrangement uses TRBV6-1 and TRBJ1-5; 7 positions match TRBD1. Per the germline V gene, CDR1 is MNHNS and CDR2 is SASEGT. This CDR3 contains 14 residues. With V trimmed by 6 bases and J by 3 bases, 5 bases remained unmatched. The CDR3 DNA sequence: TGTGCCAGCAGGAGACAGGGAAACAATCAGCCCCAGCATTTT. It yields the protein CASRRQGNNQPQHF.